This T cell receptor beta chain is drawn from a study of human T cells and chemical hapten exposure. The study, taken as a whole, reports: The number of TCRs over 1 in 1000 frequency stayed unchanged after DPC.

The length of the CDR3 is 12 residues. Germline V gives CDR1 MDHEN, CDR2 SYDVKM. V gave up 6 bases and J gave up 7 bases, with 9 bases separating them. Stated time point: patch test 1, 2 weeks after DPC sensitization. Specified treatment: therapeutic diphenylcyclopropenone sensitization with weekly scalp DPC. Investigators collected blood before applying each patch test. TCRdb redid the calling of the RACE reads with MiXCR, one entry per CDR3 protein. The sample includes around 99,000 distinct CDR3 sequences, 12% of them seen just once. This clonotype occurred a few times. Its antigen is still unknown. This clonotype was sampled from a woman aged 35 to 49 with alopecia areata. Some clones in this sample may be carry-over from other donors' samples. V is TRBV28 and J is TRBJ2-2; maybe TRBD2 (5 bases). Sequenced material: whole blood, taken in connection with sensitization to the hapten diphenylcyclopropenone (DPC). The CDR3 region is CASSLTSGELFF. The CDR3 bases are TGTGCCAGCAGCCTAACTAGCGGGGAGCTGTTTTTT. Full variable domain (missing parts from reference TRBV28 and TRBJ2-2): DVKVTQSSRYLVKRTGEKVFLECVQDMDHENMFWYRQDPGLGLRLIYFSYDVKMKEKGDIPEGYSVSREKKERFSLILESASTNQTSMYLCASSLTSGELFFGEGSRLTVL.